These 17 T cell receptor beta chains originate from one sample sequenced in a study of blood T cell repertoires in COVID-19. TCRdb's copy holds only in-frame clones and misses some; the assay was immunoSEQ multiplex PCR. The sample has some 110,000 clones; 70% to 90% are singletons. Sequencing was done on a sample of peripheral blood. Receptors originate from a man aged 35 to 55 with acute or convalescent COVID-19.

The chain uses TRBV9 and TRBJ2-6, with 7 bases matching TRBD1. There are 15 residues in the CDR3. After removal of 4 bases from V and 3 bases from J, the junction contained 4 bases not matched to a gene. CDR1 SGDLS and CDR2 YYNGEE come from the germline V gene. This CDR3 reads CASSSRQGGANVLTF. The CDR3 DNA follows: TGTGCCAGCAGCTCCAGACAGGGTGGGGCCAACGTCCTGACTTTC. The full variable domain, with the rest looked up from reference TRBV9 and TRBJ2-6, is DSGVTQTPKHLITATGQRVTLRCSPRSGDLSVYWYQQSLDQGLQFLIQYYNGEERAKGNILERFSAQQFPDLHSELNLSSLELGDSALYFCASSSRQGGANVLTFGAGSRLTVL.

This sequence joins TRBV11-3 and TRBJ2-1, with D perhaps matching TRBD1 (5 bases). V lost 5 bases and J 2 bases, leaving 13 bases between the germline ends. The V gene's germline CDR1 is SGHNT and CDR2 YENEEA. The CDR3 is made up of 15 amino acids. The CDR3 bases are TGTGCCAGCAGCGCGGAAAGGGGTCCCTACAATGAGCAGTTCTTC. This gives the protein CASSAERGPYNEQFF.

This chain links TRBV7-3 with TRBJ1-1; no clear D. The CDR3 totals 14 residues. Deletions cut 3 bases from V and 0 bases from J, with 8 bases between. The germline CDR1 and CDR2 sequences are SGHTA and FQGTGA. The CDR3 is CASSFDRVNTEAFF. The CDR3 DNA sequence: TGTGCCAGCAGCTTCGATCGGGTGAACACTGAAGCTTTCTTT.

The gene calls are TRBV4-2 and TRBJ1-2; D is ambiguous. The CDR3 is 16 amino acids. Between the trimmed V and J ends, which lost 4 bases and 4 bases, there was a span of 19 bases. Germline loops: CDR1 LGHNA, CDR2 YNFKEQ. The CDR3 DNA reads TGTGCCAGCAGCCTAGAGGGAGTAAGGGTCCCCTATGGCTACACCTTC. Translation gives CASSLEGVRVPYGYTF.

The chain uses TRBV28 and TRBJ1-2; D is unresolved. Trimming left V 6 bases short and J 8 bases short, with 10 bases between. The V gene's germline CDR1 is MDHEN and CDR2 SYDVKM. The length of the CDR3 is 11 residues. CDR3 nucleotide sequence: TGTGCCAGCAGCGGTGCAGCGGGCTACACCTTC. Translating it yields CASSGAAGYTF.

This clone was found once. Here the CDR3 DNA reads TGTGCCAGCAGTTACGATACAGGGGGCGCTGGCTATGGCTACACCTTC. Amino acid sequence: CASSYDTGGAGYGYTF. This chain links TRBV6-5 with TRBJ1-2; 9 bases are a match to TRBD1. The J segment lost 4 bases and the V segment lost 2 bases, leaving 8 bases of the junction unmatched. The length of the CDR3 is 16 residues. Germline CDR1 is MNHEY and CDR2 is SVGAGI.

V is TRBV4-1 and J is TRBJ2-7, with D perhaps matching TRBD1 (6 bases). CDR1 and CDR2 (germline): MGHRA, YSYEKL. The CDR3 spans 15 residues. V was cut by 4 bases and J by 2 bases, with 15 bases left in between. This chain's CDR3 is CASSLLPDRTYEQYF. The CDR3 DNA reads as TGCGCCAGCAGCCTTCTCCCGGACAGAACCTACGAGCAGTACTTC.

This sequence joins TRBV13 and TRBJ2-3; weak D call: TRBD2 (6 bases). This CDR3 is built from 13 residues. The ends were cut back, 8 bases at V and 9 bases at J, with 18 bases in the middle. Germline V gives CDR1 PRHDT, CDR2 FYEKMQ (reference sequence). The CDR3 loop is CASGIGGLRTQYF. In DNA form, the CDR3 reads TGTGCCAGCGGAATCGGGGGTCTGAGGACGCAGTATTTT.

The chain uses TRBV7-9 and TRBJ2-7; possible D gene TRBD2, 5 bases. Germline loops: CDR1 SEHNR, CDR2 FQNEAQ (reference sequence). V was shortened by 5 bases and J by 6 bases, with 14 bases between the two germline ends. The length of the CDR3 is 13 residues. This CDR3 reads CASSPPPGFEQYF. The DNA of the CDR3 is TGTGCCAGCAGCCCCCCCCCGGGGTTCGAGCAGTACTTC. The complete variable domain, with remaining parts taken from reference TRBV7-9 and TRBJ2-7, reads DTGVSQNPRHKITKRGQNVTFRCDPISEHNRLYWYRQTLGQGPEFLTYFQNEAQLEKSRLLSDRFSAERPKGSFSTLEIQRTEQGDSAMYLCASSPPPGFEQYFGPGTRLTVT.

The chain carries TRBV29-1 and TRBJ1-2; 7 bases match TRBD1. V was clipped by 4 bases and J by 8 bases; unmatched bases: 4. Per germline, CDR1 SQVTM and CDR2 ANQGSEA. The CDR3 is 11 amino acids. The CDR3 region is CSVATGIGYTF. CDR3 DNA sequence: TGCAGCGTTGCGACAGGGATAGGCTACACCTTC. The complete variable domain, with remaining parts taken from reference TRBV29-1 and TRBJ1-2, reads SAVISQKPSRDICQRGTSLTIQCQVDSQVTMMFWYRQQPGQSLTLIATANQGSEATYESGFVIDKFPISRPNLTFSTLTVSNMSPEDSSIYLCSVATGIGYTFGSGTRLTVV.

The V and J genes are TRBV12-3 or TRBV12-4 and TRBJ1-4; TRBD1 is a possible D gene (6 bases). V dropped 7 bases and J dropped 10 bases, with 13 bases sitting between them. This CDR3 is built from 12 residues. CDR3 nucleotide sequence: TGTGCCAGCACCAGCACCAGGGGAAAACTGTTTTTT. It is translated as CASTSTRGKLFF.

The J gene is TRBJ2-4, the V gene TRBV19; possibly TRBD1 for D (6 bases). Germline CDR1 LNHDA, CDR2 SQIVND (reference sequence). Trimming cost V 3 bases and J 2 bases, with 8 bases left between them. CDR3 length equals 14 residues. CDR3 sequence: CASSIQGTKNIQYF. In DNA form, the CDR3 reads TGTGCCAGTAGTATTCAGGGGACCAAAAACATTCAGTACTTC.

The chain has TRBV7-6 and TRBJ1-2, with D perhaps matching TRBD1 (6 bases). Deletions cut 5 bases from V and 5 bases from J, with 18 bases between. The CDR3 extends over 15 amino acids. The V gene's germline CDR1 is SGHVS and CDR2 FNYEAQ. The CDR3 loop reads CASSPPRGGRYGYTF. The DNA of the CDR3 is TGTGCCAGCAGCCCACCCCGGGGGGGGCGGTATGGCTACACCTTC.

In DNA, the CDR3 is TGCAGCGTTGTAAGGGGGAATGAGCAGTTCTTC. Protein sequence: CSVVRGNEQFF. This chain links TRBV29-1 with TRBJ2-1; D is perhaps TRBD1 (6 bases). Germline assignment: CDR1 SQVTM and CDR2 ANQGSEA. V was pared by 4 bases and J by 7 bases, with 8 bases between. The CDR3 spans 11 residues.

The J gene is TRBJ2-1, the V gene TRBV11-2; TRBD2 is a possible D gene (6 bases). Germline V gene data show CDR1 as SGHAT and CDR2 as FQNNGV. This CDR3 has 18 amino acids. V lost 6 bases to trimming and J lost 8 bases, with 29 bases between them. CDR3 sequence reads: CASRLNLAVGFRVHEQFF. The CDR3 nucleotides are TGTGCCAGCAGATTAAATTTAGCGGTAGGGTTTCGGGTTCATGAGCAGTTCTTC.

CDR3 DNA sequence: TGTGCCAGCAGCTCGCCAGGGGCCCGGGAAAAACTGTTTTTT. It specifies CASSSPGAREKLFF. The rearrangement uses TRBV11-1 and TRBJ1-4, with D possibly matching TRBD1 (6 bases). V was cut by 4 bases and J by 8 bases, with 14 bases left in between. Germline V CDR1 and CDR2: SGHAT, FQDESV (reference sequence). The CDR3 runs to 14 residues. Together with reference TRBV11-1 and TRBJ1-4, the CDR3 gives the full variable domain: EAEVAQSPRYKITEKSQAVAFWCDPISGHATLYWYRQILGQGPELLVQFQDESVVDDSQLPKDRFSAERLKGVDSTLKIQPAELGDSAMYLCASSSPGAREKLFFGSGTQLSVL.

The chain is built from TRBV29-1 and TRBJ2-2, with 11 positions matching TRBD2. There are 14 residues in the CDR3. Germline V CDR1 and CDR2: SQVTM, ANQGSEA. V shed 5 bases and J 2 bases; nucleotides not matched to a gene: 1. CDR3 protein: CSVTSGGNTGELFF. In nucleotides, the CDR3 is TGCAGCGTTACTAGCGGGGGAAACACCGGGGAGCTGTTTTTT.